The 15 T cell receptor beta chains presented below share a single source sample, sequenced in a study of identical twins. TCRdb processed the 5' RACE reads anew with MiXCR; each CDR3 protein has one entry. The table records about 920,000 distinct CDR3 sequences, 9% to 15% of them present only once. The same sample was also studied in work on yellow fever vaccine responses in identical twins.

The sequenced sample was PBMCs. The receptors shown here come from a woman younger than 35 in good health.

This chain joins TRBV6-6 and TRBJ2-1; D not certain. CDR1 is MNHNY and CDR2 is SVGAGI in the germline V gene (reference sequence). Trimming pared 2 bases from V and 11 bases from J, leaving 7 bases between. This CDR3 spans 11 amino acids. CDR3 in amino acids: CASSYQAKQFF. The CDR3 DNA sequence: TGTGCCAGCAGTTACCAGGCCAAGCAGTTCTTC.

This clonotype occurred a few times. The chain combines TRBV27 with TRBJ1-2; 7 bases map to TRBD1. The CDR3 is made up of 12 amino acids. Germline CDR1 and CDR2: MNHEY and SMNVEV (reference sequence). Unmatched junction bases numbered 5, after V lost 6 bases and J lost 7 bases. The DNA of the CDR3 is TGTGCCAGCAGGGGACAGTCGGGTGGCTACACCTTC. Protein product: CASRGQSGGYTF.

J is TRBJ2-7 and V is TRBV11-2; 10 bases are shared with TRBD2. This CDR3 has 14 amino acids. J gave up 2 bases and V 5 bases, and 3 bases lay outside the gene matches. Germline V gives CDR1 SGHAT, CDR2 FQNNGV. The CDR3 sequence: CASSQGLAAYEQYV. CDR3 in DNA: TGTGCCAGCAGCCAAGGACTAGCGGCCTACGAGCAGTACGTC.

This clonotype was seen a few times. The genes are TRBV29-1 and TRBJ2-5; no firm D call. Trimming pared 3 bases from V and 3 bases from J, leaving 14 bases between. Germline CDR1 SQVTM, CDR2 ANQGSEA. The CDR3 consists of 14 residues. The CDR3 reads CSVDIYWHEETQYF. CDR3 DNA: TGCAGCGTTGACATTTATTGGCACGAAGAGACCCAGTACTTC.

The sample holds many counts of this clonotype. This sequence joins TRBV6-1 and TRBJ2-7, with 8 positions matching TRBD2. The CDR3 has 14 amino acids. V shed 4 bases, J shed 1 base, and the junction held 3 bases outside the gene matches. The germline V gene encodes CDR1 MNHNS and CDR2 SASEGT. CDR3 bases: TGTGCCAGCAGTGTAACTAGCGGATCCTACGAGCAGTACTTC. This translates into CASSVTSGSYEQYF.

This clonotype was seen at least ten times. This chain connects TRBV24-1 to TRBJ2-2; the match to TRBD2 covers 8 bases. The J segment lost 5 bases and the V segment lost 3 bases, leaving 4 bases of the junction unmatched. The CDR3 covers 15 residues. CDR1 KGHDR and CDR2 SFDVKD come from the germline V gene. The CDR3 DNA sequence: TGTGCCACCAGTGATAGCGGGAGTATTACCGGGGAGCTGTTTTTT. Translating it yields CATSDSGSITGELFF.

In this sample, this clonotype turned up a few times. V and J are TRBV10-3 and TRBJ1-2; no definite D call. From germline, CDR1 is ENHRY and CDR2 SYGVKD. V was trimmed by 6 bases and J by 8 bases, leaving 16 bases between them. There are 13 residues in the CDR3. This CDR3 reads CAISPGRDGGYTF. CDR3 bases: TGTGCCATCAGCCCTGGTAGGGATGGGGGCTACACCTTC.

This clonotype was observed a handful of times. The chain recombines TRBV6-1 with TRBJ1-2; TRBD1 agrees at 9 bases. J lost 7 bases, V lost 5 bases, and 8 bases had no gene match. This CDR3 has 14 residues. CDR1 is MNHNS and CDR2 is SASEGT in the germline V gene. The CDR3 DNA is TGTGCCAGCAGTACCGGGACAGGGTTAAGTGGCTACACCTTC. Its protein is CASSTGTGLSGYTF.

This chain joins TRBV2 and TRBJ1-2; 7 nucleotides line up with TRBD1. J gave up 4 bases and V 4 bases, and 9 bases lay outside the gene matches. Germline V gene lookup returns CDR1 SNHLY and CDR2 FYNNEI. This CDR3 contains 15 residues. CDR3 protein: CASSVSRQGSYGYTF. CDR3 sequence (DNA): TGTGCCAGCAGTGTCTCGAGACAGGGAAGCTATGGCTACACCTTC.

The table lists this clonotype with many counts. The chain employs TRBV28 and TRBJ2-1; 11 bases are shared with TRBD2. The CDR3 has 15 residues. The V gene end was trimmed by 5 bases and the J gene end by 8 bases; junction bases not matched to a gene: 8. Germline CDR1 and CDR2: MDHEN and SYDVKM. CDR3 bases: TGTGCCAGCAGTCCGACTAGCGGGAATAGATATGAGCAGTTCTTC. It is translated as CASSPTSGNRYEQFF.

The chain employs TRBV20-1 and TRBJ1-6, with D perhaps TRBD1 (6 bases). CDR1 and CDR2 from the germline V gene are DFQATT and SNEGSKA (reference sequence). V lost 0 bases and J 8 bases, leaving 17 bases between the germline ends. CDR3 length: 16 amino acids. The CDR3 DNA sequence: TGCAGTGCTAGAGAGGCAGGGGAATTAATTTATTCACCCCTCCACTTT. It translates to CSAREAGELIYSPLHF.

The sample holds a few counts of this clonotype. The chain recombines TRBV4-1 with TRBJ2-1; TRBD1 is a possible D gene (7 bases). This CDR3 is built from 14 residues. V lost 4 bases, J lost 9 bases, and 16 bases lay in between. Germline CDR1 is MGHRA and CDR2 is YSYEKL. The CDR3 here is CASSPSGQGGEQFF. In nucleotides, the CDR3 is TGCGCCAGCAGCCCCAGCGGGCAGGGGGGTGAGCAGTTCTTC.

This clonotype has at least ten counts. J is TRBJ2-5 and V is TRBV4-1, with 7 bases identical to TRBD1. CDR3 length equals 14 residues. The J segment lost 4 bases and the V segment lost 1 base, leaving 3 bases of the junction unmatched. Germline CDR1 is MGHRA and CDR2 is YSYEKL. The CDR3 is CASSQGTGRETQYF. CDR3 bases: TGCGCCAGCAGCCAAGGGACAGGTAGAGAGACCCAGTACTTC.

The chain links TRBV6-5 to TRBJ2-3, with D possibly TRBD2 on 6 matching bases. The V gene lost 6 bases and the J gene lost 8 bases, with 12 bases spanning the gap. This CDR3 region has 12 residues. CDR1 and CDR2 (germline): MNHEY, SVGAGI. The CDR3 is CASRTPEGTQYF. As DNA, the CDR3 is TGTGCCAGCAGAACCCCGGAGGGTACGCAGTATTTT.

This clonotype was seen a few times. The V and J genes are TRBV2 and TRBJ2-7; 8 bases align to TRBD1. This CDR3 spans 12 amino acids. Germline CDR1 SNHLY, CDR2 FYNNEI. V lost 6 bases and J lost 6; bases outside the gene matches: 4. CDR3 in DNA: TGTGCCAGCAGCCCGGACAGGGTCGAGCAGTACGTC. Translation gives CASSPDRVEQYV.